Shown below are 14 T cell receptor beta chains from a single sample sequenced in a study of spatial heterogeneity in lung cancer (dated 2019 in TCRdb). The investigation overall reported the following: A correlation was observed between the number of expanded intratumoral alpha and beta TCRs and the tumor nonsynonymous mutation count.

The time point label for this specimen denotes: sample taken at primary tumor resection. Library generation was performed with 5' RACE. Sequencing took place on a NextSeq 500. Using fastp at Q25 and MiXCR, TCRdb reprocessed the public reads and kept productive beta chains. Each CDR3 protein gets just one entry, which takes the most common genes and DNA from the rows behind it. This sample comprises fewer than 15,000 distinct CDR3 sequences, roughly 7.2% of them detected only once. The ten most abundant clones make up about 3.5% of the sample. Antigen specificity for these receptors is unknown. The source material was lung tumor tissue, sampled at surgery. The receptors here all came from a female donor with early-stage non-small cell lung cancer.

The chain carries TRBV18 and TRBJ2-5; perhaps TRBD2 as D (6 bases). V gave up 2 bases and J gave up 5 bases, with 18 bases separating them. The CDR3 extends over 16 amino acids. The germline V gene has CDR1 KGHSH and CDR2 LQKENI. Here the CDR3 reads CASSPTPGSTSETQYF. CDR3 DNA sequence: TGTGCCAGCTCACCAACCCCAGGTTCGACTAGTGAGACCCAGTACTTC. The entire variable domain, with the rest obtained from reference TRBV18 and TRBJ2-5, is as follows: NAGVMQNPRHLVRRRGQEARLRCSPMKGHSHVYWYRQLPEEGLKFMVYLQKENIIDESGMPKERFSAEFPKEGPSILRIQQVVRGDSAAYFCASSPTPGSTSETQYFGPGTRLLVL.

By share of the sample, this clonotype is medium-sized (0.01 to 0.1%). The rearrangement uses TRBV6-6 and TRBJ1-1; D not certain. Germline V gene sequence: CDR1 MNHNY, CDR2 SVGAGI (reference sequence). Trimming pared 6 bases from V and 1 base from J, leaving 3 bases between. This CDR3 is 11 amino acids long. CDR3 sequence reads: CASRKNTEAFF. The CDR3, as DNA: TGTGCCAGCAGGAAGAACACTGAAGCTTTCTTT.

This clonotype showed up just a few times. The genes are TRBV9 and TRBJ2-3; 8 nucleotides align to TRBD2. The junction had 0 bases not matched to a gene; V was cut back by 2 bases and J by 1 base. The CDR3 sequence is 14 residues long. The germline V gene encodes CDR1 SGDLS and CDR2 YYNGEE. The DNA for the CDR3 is TGTGCCAGCAGCGTGACTAGCGGCACAGATACGCAGTATTTT. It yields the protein CASSVTSGTDTQYF. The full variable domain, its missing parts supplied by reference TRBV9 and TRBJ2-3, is DSGVTQTPKHLITATGQRVTLRCSPRSGDLSVYWYQQSLDQGLQFLIQYYNGEERAKGNILERFSAQQFPDLHSELNLSSLELGDSALYFCASSVTSGTDTQYFGPGTRLTVL.

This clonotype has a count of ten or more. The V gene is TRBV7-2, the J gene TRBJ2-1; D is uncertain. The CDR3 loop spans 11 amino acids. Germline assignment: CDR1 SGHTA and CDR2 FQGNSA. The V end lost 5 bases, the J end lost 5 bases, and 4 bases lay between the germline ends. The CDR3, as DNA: TGTGCCAGCAGCCGTAACAATGAGCAGTTCTTC. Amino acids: CASSRNNEQFF. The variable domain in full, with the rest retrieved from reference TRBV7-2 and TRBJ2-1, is GAGVSQSPSNKVTEKGKDVELRCDPISGHTALYWYRQSLGQGLEFLIYFQGNSAPDKSGLPSDRFSAERTGGSVSTLTIQRTQQEDSAVYLCASSRNNEQFFGPGTRLTVL.

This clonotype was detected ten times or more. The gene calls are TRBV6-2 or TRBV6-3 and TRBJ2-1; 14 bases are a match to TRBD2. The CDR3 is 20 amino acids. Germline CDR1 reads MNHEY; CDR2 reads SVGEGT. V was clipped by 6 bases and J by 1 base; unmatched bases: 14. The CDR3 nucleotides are TGTGCCAGCAGCAAGGGGATACCGGGACTAGCGGGAGTATCCTACAATGAGCAGTTCTTC. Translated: CASSKGIPGLAGVSYNEQFF.

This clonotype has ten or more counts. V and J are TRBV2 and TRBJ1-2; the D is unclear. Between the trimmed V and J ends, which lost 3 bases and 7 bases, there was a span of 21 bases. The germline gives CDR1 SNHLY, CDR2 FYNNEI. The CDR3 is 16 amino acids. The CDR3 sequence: CASSEGIRSARGGYTF. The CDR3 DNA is TGTGCCAGCAGTGAGGGGATTCGGAGCGCCCGGGGTGGCTACACCTTC.

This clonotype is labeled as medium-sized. Written as DNA, the CDR3 is TGCGCCAGCAGCTTGAAAGACACACAAGAGACCCAGTACTTC. Translated: CASSLKDTQETQYF. The V and J genes are TRBV5-1 and TRBJ2-5, with D unresolved. This CDR3 comprises 14 residues. Trimming left V 1 base short and J 2 bases short, with 9 bases between. Looked up from germline, CDR1 is SGHRS and CDR2 is YFSETQ.

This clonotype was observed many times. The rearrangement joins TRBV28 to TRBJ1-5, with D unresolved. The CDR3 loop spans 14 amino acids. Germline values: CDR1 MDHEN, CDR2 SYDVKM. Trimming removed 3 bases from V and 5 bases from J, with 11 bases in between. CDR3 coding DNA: TGTGCCAGCAGTTTCGGATCTGGGGATCAGCCCCAGCATTTT. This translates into CASSFGSGDQPQHF.

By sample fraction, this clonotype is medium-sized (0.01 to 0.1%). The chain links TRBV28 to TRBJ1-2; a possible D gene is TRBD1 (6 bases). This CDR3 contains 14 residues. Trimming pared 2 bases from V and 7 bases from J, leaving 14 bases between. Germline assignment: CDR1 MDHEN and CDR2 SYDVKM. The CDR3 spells CASSLVQGSRGYTF. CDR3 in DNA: TGTGCCAGCAGTTTAGTCCAGGGGAGCCGTGGCTACACCTTC.

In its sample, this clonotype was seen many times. The CDR3 region has the DNA TGTGCCAGTAGATGGGACAGCTATAGCAATCAGCCCCAGCATTTT. It codes for CASRWDSYSNQPQHF. This rearrangement joins TRBV19 to TRBJ1-5, with TRBD1 matching 7 bases. Germline-derived CDR1 and CDR2 are LNHDA and SQIVND (reference sequence). V shed 6 bases, J shed 0 bases, and the junction held 5 bases outside the gene matches. The CDR3 spans 15 residues.

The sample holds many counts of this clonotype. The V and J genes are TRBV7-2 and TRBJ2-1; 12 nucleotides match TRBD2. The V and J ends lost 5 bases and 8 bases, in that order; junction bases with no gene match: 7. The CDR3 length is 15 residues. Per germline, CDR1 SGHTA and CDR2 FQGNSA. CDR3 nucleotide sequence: TGTGCCAGCAGCCTAGGGACTAGCGGGTTCTATGAGCAGTTCTTC. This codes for CASSLGTSGFYEQFF.

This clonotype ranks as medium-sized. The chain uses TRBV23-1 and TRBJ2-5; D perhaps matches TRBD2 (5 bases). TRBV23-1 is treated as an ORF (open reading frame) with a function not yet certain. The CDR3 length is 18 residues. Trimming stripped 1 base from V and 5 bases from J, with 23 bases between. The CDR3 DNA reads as TGCGCCAGCAGTCAATTTCAGGATCTAGCTTTCGGGTGGGAGACCCAGTACTTC. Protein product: CASSQFQDLAFGWETQYF.

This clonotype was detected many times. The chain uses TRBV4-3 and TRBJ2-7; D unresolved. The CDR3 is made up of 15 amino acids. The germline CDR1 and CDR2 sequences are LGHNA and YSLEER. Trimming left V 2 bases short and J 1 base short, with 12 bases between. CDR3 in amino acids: CASSQLHAASYEQYF. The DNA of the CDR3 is TGCGCCAGCAGCCAACTGCACGCTGCTTCCTACGAGCAGTACTTC.

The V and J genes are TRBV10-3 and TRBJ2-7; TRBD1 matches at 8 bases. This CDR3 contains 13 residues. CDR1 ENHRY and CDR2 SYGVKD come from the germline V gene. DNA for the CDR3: TGTGCTACTATTCAGGACAGGGACTACGAGCAGTACTTC. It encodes CATIQDRDYEQYF.